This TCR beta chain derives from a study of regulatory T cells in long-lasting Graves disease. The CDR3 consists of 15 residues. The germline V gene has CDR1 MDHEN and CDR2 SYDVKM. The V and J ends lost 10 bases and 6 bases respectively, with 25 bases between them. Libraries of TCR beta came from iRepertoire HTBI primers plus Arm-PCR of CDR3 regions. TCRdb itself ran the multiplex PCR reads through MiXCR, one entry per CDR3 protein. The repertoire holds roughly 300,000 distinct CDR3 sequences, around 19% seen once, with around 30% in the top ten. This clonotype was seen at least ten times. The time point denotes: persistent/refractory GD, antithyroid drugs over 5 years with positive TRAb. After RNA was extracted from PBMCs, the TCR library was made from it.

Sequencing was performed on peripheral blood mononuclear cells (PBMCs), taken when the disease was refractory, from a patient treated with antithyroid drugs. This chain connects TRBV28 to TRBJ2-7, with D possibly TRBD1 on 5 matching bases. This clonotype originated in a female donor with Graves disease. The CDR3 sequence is CATDGQGASFGEQYF. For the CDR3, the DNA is TGTGCCACCGACGGGCAAGGGGCCAGTTTCGGCGAGCAGTACTTC.